The 7 T cell receptor beta chains below were found in one sample sequenced in a study of cytomegalovirus exposure and HLA in healthy donors. This PCR relied on a set of 60 Vbeta primers and 13 Jbeta primers. Profiled with immunoSEQ multiplex PCR; TCRdb holds only in-frame clones, not every one. The table shows more than 100,000 clones, with about 77% occurring only once. The sample taken for sequencing was PBMCs. These receptors were taken from a woman aged 40 to 49 in good health and CMV-seronegative.

Details on this clone: This CDR3 fails to terminate in the conserved phenylalanine or tryptophan, so it likely reflects a read error. J is TRBJ1-5 and V is TRBV6-5, with D possibly being TRBD1 (5 bases). The CDR3 runs 16 residues. CDR1 and CDR2 (germline): MNHEY, SVGAGI. V lost 0 bases and J 2 bases, leaving 11 bases between the germline ends. In DNA form, the CDR3 reads TGTGCCAGCAGTTACTCCGCAGGGTTAGGCAATCAGCCCCAGCATCTT. Translating it yields CASSYSAGLGNQPQHL.

Regarding this clone: With a far larger clone one base away, a read error is the likely cause. The chain links TRBV11-3 to TRBJ1-2, with unresolved D. This CDR3 has 11 amino acids. Trimming took off 5 bases at V and 8 bases at J, with 9 bases between the two ends. CDR1 is SGHNT, CDR2 YENEEA, per germline. The CDR3 here is CASSRSLGYTF. The CDR3, as DNA: TGTGCCAGCAGCCGAAGCCTGGGCTACACCTTC.

This clone was seen more than once but under ten times. The genes are TRBV12-5 and TRBJ2-1; possible D gene TRBD1, 5 bases. In germline, CDR1 is LGHNT, CDR2 FRNRAP. V gave up 2 bases and J gave up 8 bases, with 13 bases separating them. The CDR3 runs 14 residues. CDR3 nucleotides: TGTGCTAGTGGTTTGAGTCAGGGCGGCGATGAGCAGTTCTTC. Protein product: CASGLSQGGDEQFF.

This chain uses TRBV28 with TRBJ1-2, with 7 bases identical to TRBD1. Germline CDR1 and CDR2: MDHEN and SYDVKM. The CDR3 is 16 residues long. Trimming at V came to 6 bases and at J to 1 base, leaving 11 bases not matched to a gene. CDR3 amino acids: CASRGQSRGLNYGYTF. The CDR3 bases are TGTGCCAGCAGGGGACAGAGTAGGGGGCTTAACTATGGCTACACCTTC.

The chain recombines TRBV7-9 with TRBJ2-2, with 8 bases that match TRBD1. The CDR3 sequence is 14 residues long. Unmatched junction bases numbered 4, after V lost 7 bases and J lost 3 bases. Germline CDR1 and CDR2: SEHNR and FQNEAQ (reference sequence). CDR3 residues: CASTATGDTGELFF. As DNA, the CDR3 is TGTGCCAGCACCGCGACAGGGGACACCGGGGAGCTGTTTTTT.

With regard to this clone: Different DNA sequences within this sample yield the same CDR3. The chain links TRBV6-4 to TRBJ2-3; TRBD1 is a possible D gene (5 bases). The CDR3 consists of 13 residues. V gave up 3 bases and J gave up 5 bases, with 9 bases separating them. The germline gives CDR1 MRHNA, CDR2 SNTAGT. CDR3 bases: TGTGCCAGCAGTGAGCAGGGCGGAGATACGCAGTATTTT. Its translation: CASSEQGGDTQYF.

CDR3 nucleotides: TGTGCCAGCAGTGGGCCGGGACAGTTTTTTTCACCCCTCCACTTT. Amino acid sequence: CASSGPGQFFSPLHF. The chain joins TRBV2 to TRBJ1-6, with 7 bases that match TRBD1. The V gene end was trimmed by 4 bases and the J gene end by 9 bases; junction bases not matched to a gene: 9. The germline CDR1 and CDR2 sequences are SNHLY and FYNNEI. The CDR3 is made up of 15 amino acids.